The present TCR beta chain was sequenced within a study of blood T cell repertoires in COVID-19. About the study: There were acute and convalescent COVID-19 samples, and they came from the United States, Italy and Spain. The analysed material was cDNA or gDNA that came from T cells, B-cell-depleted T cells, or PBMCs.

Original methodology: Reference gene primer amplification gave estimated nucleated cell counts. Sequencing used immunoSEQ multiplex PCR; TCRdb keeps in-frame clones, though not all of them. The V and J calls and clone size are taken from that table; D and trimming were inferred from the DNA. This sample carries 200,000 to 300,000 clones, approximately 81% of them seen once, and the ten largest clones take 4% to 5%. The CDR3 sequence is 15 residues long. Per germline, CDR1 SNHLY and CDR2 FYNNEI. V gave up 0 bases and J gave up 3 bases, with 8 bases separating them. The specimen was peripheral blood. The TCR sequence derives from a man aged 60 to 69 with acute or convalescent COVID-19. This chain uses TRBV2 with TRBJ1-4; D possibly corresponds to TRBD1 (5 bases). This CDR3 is CASSEAGVPNEKLFF. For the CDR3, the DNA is TGTGCCAGCAGTGAAGCAGGGGTACCTAATGAAAAACTGTTTTTT. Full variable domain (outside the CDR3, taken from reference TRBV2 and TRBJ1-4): EPEVTQTPSHQVTQMGQEVILRCVPISNHLYFYWYRQILGQKVEFLVSFYNNEISEKSEIFDDQFSVERPDGSNFTLKIRSTKLEDSAMYFCASSEAGVPNEKLFFGSGTQLSVL.